This T cell receptor beta chain was identified in a study of cytomegalovirus exposure and HLA in healthy donors. Broader study findings: A previous analysis found most TCR beta V segments productive roughly 87% or roughly 30% of the time. Specificity of three CMV-associated chains for CMV antigens was verified in vitro. Highly shared variants forming one cluster were likely a sequencing artifact.

To note about this clone: Its antigen is unknown.

Trimming took 0 bases from V and 2 from J, leaving 8 bases between them. The CDR3 runs 15 residues. Germline V lookup: CDR1 SGHAT, CDR2 FQNNGV. The PCR made use of 60 Vbeta and 13 Jbeta primers. The repertoire was sequenced with immunoSEQ multiplex PCR; TCRdb's copy has only in-frame clones and lacks some. The data contain approximately 140,000 clones, about 80% of them singletons. The receptor comes from a middle-aged man in good health and CMV-seronegative. V usage is TRBV11-2 and J usage is TRBJ1-5, with no clear D. The specimen sequenced was PBMCs. Written as DNA, the CDR3 is TGTGCCAGCAGCTTAGAGGGAGGAGGCAATCAGCCCCAGCATTTT. Translated, it gives CASSLEGGGNQPQHF. Drawing the rest from reference TRBV11-2 and TRBJ1-5, the complete variable domain is EAGVAQSPRYKIIEKRQSVAFWCNPISGHATLYWYQQILGQGPKLLIQFQNNGVVDDSQLPKDRFSAERLKGVDSTLKIQPAKLEDSAVYLCASSLEGGGNQPQHFGDGTRLSIL.